The rows below give T cell receptor beta chains drawn from one sample of a study of blood T cells in healthy people across ages. TCRdb called the 5' RACE reads again in MiXCR, with one record for every CDR3 protein. The sample lists approximately 490,000 distinct CDR3 sequences, around 24% occurring once. This sample was shared with a second study, whose subject was T cells of mothers and their children.

The sequenced material came from blood. The receptors come from a boy younger than 18 in good health. CDR3s include the opening cysteine and the closing phenylalanine or tryptophan. Each record gives: D gene, CDR3 length, V gene, J gene, CDR3 protein. The D gene is left open where the match is weak.

-	14	TRBV12-3/TRBV12-4	TRBJ2-5	CASSLPQGQETQYF
-	15	TRBV2	TRBJ2-7	CASTEGTESRYEQYF
-	13	TRBV28	TRBJ2-3	CASSLADRRVQYF
TRBD1	17	TRBV29-1	TRBJ1-2	CSVTLSEGQGRNYGYTF
-	14	TRBV20-1	TRBJ2-5	CSARLGSGGETQYF
-	13	TRBV15	TRBJ2-1	CATSREPRTGQFF
TRBD2	18	TRBV28	TRBJ2-3	CASSLPFWSGKAEDTQYF
TRBD1	16	TRBV5-1	TRBJ1-1	CASSLGQGLMNTEAFF
-	16	TRBV5-1	TRBJ1-1	CASSLWALTVNTEAFF
TRBD2	13	TRBV27	TRBJ2-5	CASTLAPGETQYF
-	12	TRBV2	TRBJ2-3	CASSGDGDTQYF
-	14	TRBV7-9	TRBJ2-4	CASSLGRTKNIQYF
-	14	TRBV20-1	TRBJ2-7	CSARPGTSYYEQYF
-	13	TRBV20-1	-	CSARFRNYNEQFF
TRBD2	15	TRBV2	TRBJ2-1	CASSRPGGYYNEQFF
TRBD1	14	TRBV7-2	TRBJ1-4	CASSSGQGFEKLFF
TRBD2	18	TRBV28	TRBJ2-3	CASSSTSLLAASTDTQYF